The 9 T cell receptor beta chains given below trace back to one sample, sequenced in a study of T cell responses to AZD1222 COVID-19 vaccine. Repertoires were generated with immunoSEQ multiplex PCR, while TCRdb's copy carries only in-frame clones and drops some. The sample includes 150,000 or so clones, about 91% of them seen just once. The sequencing here drew on peripheral blood, taken on day 0 of AZD1222 vaccination. These TCRs come from an adult in good health.

The chain joins TRBV30 to TRBJ2-7; D not certain. This CDR3 has 12 residues. Germline assignment: CDR1 GTSNPN and CDR2 SVGIG (reference sequence). V was clipped by 7 bases and J by 3 bases, with 13 bases between them. In DNA form, the CDR3 reads TGTGCCTCCGCGACGGATAACTACGAGCAGTACTTC. It yields the protein CASATDNYEQYF. The full variable domain, in which reference TRBV30 and TRBJ2-7 provide the parts outside the CDR3, is SQTIHQWPATLVQPVGSPLSLECTVEGTSNPNLYWYRQAAGRGLQLLFYSVGIGQISSEVPQNLSASRPQDRQFILSSKKLLLSDSGFYLCASATDNYEQYFGPGTRLTVT.

This chain's CDR3 is CSASSTQSTDTQYF. The CDR3, as DNA: TGCAGTGCTAGTAGCACCCAGAGCACAGATACGCAGTATTTT. The rearrangement links TRBV20-1 to TRBJ2-3; D remains ambiguous. The V end lost 3 bases, the J end lost 0 bases, and 10 bases lay between the germline ends. Germline assignment: CDR1 DFQATT and CDR2 SNEGSKA (reference sequence). The CDR3 is 14 residues long.

On this clone itself: The same CDR3 also results from other DNA sequences found in this sample. The V call is TRBV3-1 (or the pseudogene TRBV3-2), the J call TRBJ1-3; 7 bases match TRBD1. The ends lost 4 bases at V and 2 bases at J; junction bases unmatched: 2. This CDR3 is 14 amino acids long. Germline CDR1 reads LGHDT; CDR2 reads YNNKEL (reference sequence). The CDR3 region has the DNA TGTGCCAGCAGCCGGACAGGAGCTGGAAACACCATATATTTT. Translation: CASSRTGAGNTIYF.

The chain carries TRBV10-3 and TRBJ1-3; the D gene is possibly TRBD1 (5 bases). V dropped 5 bases and J dropped 4 bases, with 15 bases sitting between them. Germline CDR1 ENHRY, CDR2 SYGVKD. This CDR3 has 15 residues. The CDR3 protein is CAISRGGESGNTIYF. The CDR3 nucleotides read TGTGCCATCAGTCGGGGGGGAGAATCGGGAAACACCATATATTTT.

This clone was observed a single time. This chain links TRBV7-9 with TRBJ2-3; no reliable D call. Germline assignment: CDR1 SEHNR and CDR2 FQNEAQ (reference sequence). CDR3 length equals 14 residues. The V end was cut by 2 bases, the J end by 3 bases, with 9 bases between. As DNA, the CDR3 is TGTGCCAGCAGCTTAATAAGGGCAACAGATACGCAGTATTTT. Its protein product is CASSLIRATDTQYF.

The J gene is TRBJ2-1, the V gene TRBV5-1; 9 bases align to TRBD2. The V gene end was trimmed by 2 bases and the J gene end by 7 bases; junction bases not matched to a gene: 10. Per germline, CDR1 SGHRS and CDR2 YFSETQ. The CDR3 sequence is 16 residues long. CDR3 sequence reads: CASSFGTSRVGNEQFF. As DNA, the CDR3 is TGCGCCAGCAGCTTTGGGACTAGCCGGGTTGGGAATGAGCAGTTCTTC. The full variable domain, its missing parts supplied by reference TRBV5-1 and TRBJ2-1, is KAGVTQTPRYLIKTRGQQVTLSCSPISGHRSVSWYQQTPGQGLQFLFEYFSETQRNKGNFPGRFSGRQFSNSRSEMNVSTLELGDSALYLCASSFGTSRVGNEQFFGPGTRLTVL.

J is TRBJ1-5 and V is TRBV6-6; tentative D call: TRBD1 (5 bases). Germline loops: CDR1 MNHNY, CDR2 SVGAGI (reference sequence). CDR3 length: 14 amino acids. The ends were cut back, 10 bases at V and 6 bases at J, with 19 bases in the middle. Here the CDR3 DNA reads TGTGCCACCATGCGGGGCAGGGAGGTTCAGCCCCAGCATTTT. This sequence encodes CATMRGREVQPQHF.

The chain uses TRBV10-3 and TRBJ1-1, with 11 bases aligning to TRBD1. CDR1 is ENHRY and CDR2 is SYGVKD in the germline V gene. This CDR3 spans 14 amino acids. Unmatched junction bases numbered 5, after V lost 10 bases and J lost 1 base. The CDR3 is CATWDRGSNTEAFF. CDR3 DNA: TGTGCCACCTGGGACAGGGGGTCGAACACTGAAGCTTTCTTT.

V is TRBV5-4 and J is TRBJ2-7; 7 positions match TRBD2. The CDR3 sequence is 15 residues long. After removal of 1 base from V and 2 bases from J, the junction contained 6 bases not matched to a gene. Germline V gene sequence: CDR1 SGHNT, CDR2 YYREEE (reference sequence). The CDR3 DNA is TGTGCCAGCAGCTTGCCGTCTAGCGGACCCTACGAGCAGTACTTC. It specifies CASSLPSSGPYEQYF.